These 6 T cell receptor beta chains were sequenced from one sample in a study of PD-L1 blockade in urothelial cancer. Here immunoSEQ multiplex PCR was the method, and the copy in TCRdb shows in-frame clones only, minus some. The table includes 35,000 to 40,000 clones, roughly 38% detected once. Source: tumor tissue, taken before atezolizumab (anti-PD-L1) treatment. The receptor set was obtained from a man between 60 and 75 years old with urothelial cancer.

The genes are TRBV18 and TRBJ1-5; D is undetermined. The CDR3 sequence is 15 residues long. Germline CDR1 and CDR2: KGHSH and LQKENI. V was clipped by 1 base and J by 4 bases, with 11 bases between them. The CDR3 region is CASSPRVAENQPQHF. Here the CDR3 DNA reads TGTGCCAGCTCACCACGAGTGGCAGAAAATCAGCCCCAGCATTTT.

The chain recombines TRBV19 with TRBJ1-2; 7 bases match TRBD1. J was trimmed by 6 bases and V by 6 bases; bases with no gene match: 16. The CDR3 sequence is 16 residues long. Germline V gene sequence: CDR1 LNHDA, CDR2 SQIVND (reference sequence). DNA for the CDR3: TGTGCCAGTAGCACCGGGGACAGTCTCTCGACTAATGGCTACACCTTC. Translating gives CASSTGDSLSTNGYTF.

The chain couples TRBV19 to TRBJ2-2; 10 positions agree with TRBD2. In germline, CDR1 is LNHDA, CDR2 SQIVND (reference sequence). With V trimmed by 7 bases and J by 6 bases, 14 bases remained unmatched. The CDR3 runs to 17 residues. The CDR3, as DNA: TGTGCCAGTACTACGCCCAACCTAGCGGGAGCTCCCGGGGAGCTGTTTTTT. Translated: CASTTPNLAGAPGELFF.

This clone was seen a handful of times. The genes are TRBV28 and TRBJ1-2; the D is unclear. From germline, CDR1 is MDHEN and CDR2 SYDVKM. The CDR3 contains 12 residues. V lost 6 bases, J lost 4 bases, and 9 bases lay in between. CDR3 in amino acids: CASSLQSYGYTF. CDR3 DNA sequence: TGTGCCAGCAGCCTACAGTCCTATGGCTACACCTTC.

The CDR3 DNA reads as TGTGCCAGCAGTGAAGGGGGGATTTCCTACGAGCAGTACTTC. This gives the protein CASSEGGISYEQYF. J is TRBJ2-7 and V is TRBV6-1, with D perhaps given as TRBD1 or TRBD2 (5 bases each). Germline assignment: CDR1 MNHNS and CDR2 SASEGT. V lost 1 base and J lost 1, with 8 bases in between. This CDR3 has 14 residues.

This clone was seen repeatedly, ten times or more. The chain couples TRBV6-8 to TRBJ1-1; D not certain. Germline V gene sequence: CDR1 MNHGY, CDR2 SAAAGT. The ends were cut back, 8 bases at V and 3 bases at J, with 13 bases in the middle. The CDR3 loop spans 13 amino acids. The CDR3 reads CASFRRSYTEAFF. Written as DNA, the CDR3 is TGTGCCAGCTTCCGGAGGAGCTACACTGAAGCTTTCTTT.